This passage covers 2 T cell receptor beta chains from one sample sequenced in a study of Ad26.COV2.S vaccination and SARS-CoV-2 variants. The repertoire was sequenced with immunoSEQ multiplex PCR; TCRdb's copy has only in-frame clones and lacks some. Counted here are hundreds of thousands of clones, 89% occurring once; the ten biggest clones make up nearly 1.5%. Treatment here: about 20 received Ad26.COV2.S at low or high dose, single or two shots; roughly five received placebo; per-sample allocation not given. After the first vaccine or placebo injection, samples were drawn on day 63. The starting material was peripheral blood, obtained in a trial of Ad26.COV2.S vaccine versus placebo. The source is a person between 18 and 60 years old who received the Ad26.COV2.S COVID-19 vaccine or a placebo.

The CDR3 DNA reads TGTGCCTGGACGGCCTCTGGAAACACCATATATTTT. It encodes CAWTASGNTIYF. V and J are TRBV30 and TRBJ1-3; D gene ambiguous. V was shortened by 4 bases and J by 0 bases, with 4 bases between the two germline ends. The CDR3 extends over 12 amino acids. CDR1 is GTSNPN and CDR2 is SVGIG in the germline V gene (reference sequence).

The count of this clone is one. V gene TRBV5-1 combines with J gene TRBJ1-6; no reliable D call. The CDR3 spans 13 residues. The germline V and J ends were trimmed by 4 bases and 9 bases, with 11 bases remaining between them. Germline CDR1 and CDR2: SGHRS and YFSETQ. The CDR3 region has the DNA TGCGCCAGCAGCGCGGTCGATCGTTCACCCCTCCACTTT. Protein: CASSAVDRSPLHF.